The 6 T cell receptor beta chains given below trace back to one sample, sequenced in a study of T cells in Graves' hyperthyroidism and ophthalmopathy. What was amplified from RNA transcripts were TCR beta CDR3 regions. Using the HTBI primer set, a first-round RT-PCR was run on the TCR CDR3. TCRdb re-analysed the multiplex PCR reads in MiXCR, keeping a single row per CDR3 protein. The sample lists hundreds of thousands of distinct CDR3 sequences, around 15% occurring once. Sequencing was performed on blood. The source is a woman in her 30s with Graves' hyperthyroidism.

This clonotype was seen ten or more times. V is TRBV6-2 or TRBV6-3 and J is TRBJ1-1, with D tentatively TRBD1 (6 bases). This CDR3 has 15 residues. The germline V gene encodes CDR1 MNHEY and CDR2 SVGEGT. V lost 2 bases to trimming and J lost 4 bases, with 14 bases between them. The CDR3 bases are TGTGCCAGCAGTTACGGACAGTTTAGGGGCACTGAAGCTTTCTTT. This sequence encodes CASSYGQFRGTEAFF.

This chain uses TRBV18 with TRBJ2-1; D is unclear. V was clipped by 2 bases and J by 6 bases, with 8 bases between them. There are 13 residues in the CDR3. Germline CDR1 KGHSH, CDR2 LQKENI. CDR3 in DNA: TGTGCCAGCTCACCATCAAGCCTCAATGAGCAGTTCTTC. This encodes CASSPSSLNEQFF.

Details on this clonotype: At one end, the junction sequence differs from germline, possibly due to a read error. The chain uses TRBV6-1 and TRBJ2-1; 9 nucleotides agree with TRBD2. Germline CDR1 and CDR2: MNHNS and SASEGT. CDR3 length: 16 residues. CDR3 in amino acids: CASSEALAGTSYEQLF. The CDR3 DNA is TGTGCCAGCAGTGAAGCGCTAGCGGGGACTTCGTATGAGCAGCTCTTC.

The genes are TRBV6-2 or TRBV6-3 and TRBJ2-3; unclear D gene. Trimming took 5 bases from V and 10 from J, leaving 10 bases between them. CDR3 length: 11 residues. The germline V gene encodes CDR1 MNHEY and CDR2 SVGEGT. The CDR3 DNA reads TGTGCCAGCAGTCCGGCTAGGGCGCAGTATTTT. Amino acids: CASSPARAQYF.

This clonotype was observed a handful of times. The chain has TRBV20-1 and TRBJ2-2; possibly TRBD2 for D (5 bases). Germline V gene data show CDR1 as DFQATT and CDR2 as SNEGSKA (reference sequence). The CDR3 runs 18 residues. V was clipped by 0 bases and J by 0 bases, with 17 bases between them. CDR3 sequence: CSARDSKGALANTGELFF. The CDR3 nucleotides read TGCAGTGCTAGAGATTCGAAGGGAGCGCTAGCGAACACCGGGGAGCTGTTTTTT.

Here the CDR3 reads CAISATVQGSPYNEQFF. In DNA, the CDR3 is TGTGCCATCAGTGCTACCGTCCAGGGGTCCCCGTACAATGAGCAGTTCTTC. This chain links TRBV10-3 with TRBJ2-1; TRBD1 is a possible D gene (6 bases). This CDR3 is 17 amino acids long. Trimming stripped 4 bases from V and 4 bases from J, with 20 bases between. Germline CDR1 is ENHRY and CDR2 is SYGVKD.